The clone carrying this TCR beta chain has just a few counts. TCR sequences were obtained from RNA taken from PBMCs. American Thyroid Association guidelines served as the basis for diagnosing Graves' disease. Germline-derived CDR1 and CDR2 are MNHEY and SMNVEV (reference sequence). V was pared by 3 bases and J by 0 bases, with 11 bases between. This CDR3 is built from 15 residues. This sample was included in a study of regulatory T cells in long-lasting Graves disease. TCRdb fed the reads into MiXCR, producing one record per CDR3 protein. The sample gives approximately 750 distinct CDR3 sequences, roughly nine tenths of which show up once; 15% to 25% is in the top ten.

The clonotype originates from a female donor with Graves disease. Sequenced material: peripheral blood mononuclear cells (PBMCs), taken with antithyroid drug treatment, in newly diagnosed or persistent Graves disease (not recorded which). This chain connects TRBV27 to TRBJ1-1; D perhaps matches TRBD1 (6 bases). For the CDR3, the DNA is TGTGCCAGCAGTTTCAGACAGGTTTTGAACACTGAAGCTTTCTTT. Translating it yields CASSFRQVLNTEAFF.